A selection of T cell receptor beta chains follows, all from one sample in a study of neurological immune-mediated disorders. MiXCR, run by TCRdb on the 5' RACE reads, gives a single entry per CDR3 protein. The sample gives fewer than 25,000 distinct CDR3 sequences, around 13% of which show up once; around 14% is in the top ten. The sequenced material came from PBMCs. The source is a woman in her fifties or sixties with HTLV-1-associated myelopathy (HAM/TSP). The CDR3 runs from the conserved cysteine through the conserved F or W. The D gene is left open where the match is weak. Part of the rows lack a size; the others show once, few, many or a class for expanded clones.

j_call | clone_size | v_call | d_call | cdr3_nt | cdr3_aa
TRBJ2-2 | many | TRBV2 | NA | TGTGCCAGCAGTGGTCCTAGCCGGAACACCGGGGAGCTGTTTTTT | CASSGPSRNTGELFF
TRBJ1-5 | many | TRBV2 | NA | TGTGCCAGCAGTGGAGAACTCAATCAGCCCCAGCATTTT | CASSGELNQPQHF
TRBJ2-1 | many | TRBV12-3/TRBV12-4 | TRBD2 | TGTGCCAGCAGTTTGGTGGCGGGGGGGTACAATGAGCAGTTCTTC | CASSLVAGGYNEQFF
TRBJ2-1 | many | TRBV7-9 | NA | TGTGCCAGCTCTAAGGGAGGGGGGGACTTCTACAATGAGCAGTTCTTC | CASSKGGGDFYNEQFF
TRBJ1-1 | many | TRBV3-1 | NA | TGTGCCAGCAGCCAAGGGAGGGGCCCTATGAACACTGAAGCTTTCTTT | CASSQGRGPMNTEAFF
TRBJ2-1 | medium-sized | TRBV7-2 | NA | TGTGCCAGCAGCTTAGCAAGTGCTACTTACAATGAGCAGTTCTTC | CASSLASATYNEQFF
TRBJ2-3 | NA | TRBV20-1 | NA | TGCAGTGCTAGTCGCGCGGGATCAACAGATACGCAGTATTTT | CSASRAGSTDTQYF
TRBJ2-7 | many | TRBV5-5 | NA | TGTGCCAGCAGCCTCACTCAGCGACCTCCACCCTACGAGCAGTACTTC | CASSLTQRPPPYEQYF
TRBJ2-1 | NA | TRBV5-6 | NA | TGTGCCAGCAGCTTAAAGGACAGAAATGAGCAGTTCTTC | CASSLKDRNEQFF
TRBJ2-6 | NA | TRBV5-4 | TRBD2 | TGTGCCAGCAGCTTGGCCGGGGGGGCTGGGGCCAACGTCCTGACTTTC | CASSLAGGAGANVLTF
TRBJ2-7 | many | TRBV2 | TRBD1 | TGTGCCAGCAGTAATCCGGGACAGGGATTTTACGAGCAGTACTTC | CASSNPGQGFYEQYF
TRBJ1-2 | many | TRBV14 | NA | TGTGCCAGCAGCCAAGATCCATTCGATGGCTACACCTTC | CASSQDPFDGYTF
TRBJ1-2 | many | TRBV7-9 | TRBD1 | TGTGCCAGCAGCTTAGCGGGACAGCCTAACTATGGCTACACCTTC | CASSLAGQPNYGYTF
TRBJ2-4 | many | TRBV20-1 | TRBD2 | TGCAGTGCCCGACTAGCGGGGCTAGCCAAAAACATTCAGTACTTC | CSARLAGLAKNIQYF
TRBJ2-7 | many | TRBV20-1 | NA | TGCAGTGCTAGAGGGCAGACGGGCTACGAGCAGTACTTC | CSARGQTGYEQYF
TRBJ2-7 | NA | TRBV3-1 | NA | TGTGCCAGCAGCCATCATTATGTGGGGGCCGCGGAGCAGTACTTT | CASSHHYVGAAEQYF
TRBJ2-1 | many | TRBV7-2 | NA | TGTGCCAGCAGCTTAGCGGTCCTCGCCTCATACAATGAGCAGTTCTTC | CASSLAVLASYNEQFF
TRBJ2-3 | many | TRBV5-1 | NA | TGCGCCAGCAGCTCCCTCTCTGCAGATACGCAGTATTTT | CASSSLSADTQYF
TRBJ2-3 | many | TRBV5-6 | NA | TGTGCCAGCAGCTTGGGCCCCAGGGCAGATACGCAGTATTTT | CASSLGPRADTQYF
TRBJ2-1 | many | TRBV9 | NA | TGTGCCAGCAGCGTCGGCGGGGACTCCTACAATGAGCAGTTCTTC | CASSVGGDSYNEQFF
TRBJ2-3 | NA | TRBV20-1 | TRBD2 | TGCAGTGCTAGGGGGCGGGGGGCCGCAAGGGATACGCAGTATTTT | CSARGRGAARDTQYF
TRBJ2-1 | many | TRBV20-1 | TRBD2 | TGCAGTGCCTGTGGACTAGCGGGAGAGGAGCAGTTCTTC | CSACGLAGEEQFF
TRBJ2-1 | many | TRBV29-1 | NA | TGCAGCGTTGACAGCGGAGGGGACAATGAGCAGTTCTTC | CSVDSGGDNEQFF
TRBJ1-2 | many | TRBV7-2 | NA | TGTGCCAGCAGCCCCGACCGGCCAGGCTATGTCTACACCTTC | CASSPDRPGYVYTF
TRBJ2-1 | many | TRBV12-3/TRBV12-4 | NA | TGTGCCAGCAGTTTACTCAATGAGCAGTTCTTC | CASSLLNEQFF
TRBJ1-1 | many | TRBV7-8 | NA | TGTGCCAGCAGCTTAGAGCTGAACACTGAAGCTTTCTTT | CASSLELNTEAFF
TRBJ2-7 | NA | TRBV20-1 | NA | TGCAGTGCTAAAGGCGCAGGGGACGAGCAGTACTTC | CSAKGAGDEQYF
TRBJ2-7 | many | TRBV20-1 | NA | TGCAGTGCAAAAAATCACAGGGCCCACTCCTACGAGCAGTACTTC | CSAKNHRAHSYEQYF
TRBJ1-1 | many | TRBV6-1 | TRBD1 | TGTGCCAGCAGTGTCCGAAAGGGGGGACAGGTGTATGAAGCTTTCTTT | CASSVRKGGQVYEAFF
TRBJ1-2 | many | TRBV20-1 | NA | TGCAGTGCTAGACAGGATGGAGGAGGCTACACCTTC | CSARQDGGGYTF
TRBJ2-3 | many | TRBV7-2 | NA | TGTGCCAGCAGCTTAAATGGGGATACGCAGTATTTT | CASSLNGDTQYF
TRBJ1-4 | many | TRBV9 | TRBD1 | TGTGCCAGCAGCTCCCGACAGGGGGAGATTAATGAAAAACTGTTTTTT | CASSSRQGEINEKLFF
TRBJ2-1 | many | TRBV7-2 | TRBD2 | TGTGCCAGCAGCCGCGGACTAGCGGGCCAAAATGAGCAGTTCTTC | CASSRGLAGQNEQFF
TRBJ1-2 | many | TRBV24-1 | TRBD1 | TGTGCCACCAGTGAAGTAGGGACAGACTATGGCTACACCTTC | CATSEVGTDYGYTF
TRBJ2-7 | NA | TRBV19 | NA | TGTGCCAGTAGTATAGGCACAGAGGTATACGAGCAGTACTTC | CASSIGTEVYEQYF
TRBJ2-3 | NA | TRBV30 | TRBD1 | TGTGCCCTACAGGGGGTTAGCACAGATACGCAGTATTTT | CALQGVSTDTQYF
TRBJ2-2 | many | TRBV10-3 | NA | TGTGCCATCAGAGATGACAGGAGGGCGAACACCGGGGAGCTGTTTTTT | CAIRDDRRANTGELFF
TRBJ1-2 | many | TRBV18 | TRBD1 | TGTGCCAGCTCACCGGACAGGATCGGGTATGGCTACACCTTC | CASSPDRIGYGYTF
TRBJ1-2 | many | TRBV20-1 | NA | TGCAGTGCTAGAGAACAGGGCCCTGGCTACACCTTC | CSAREQGPGYTF
TRBJ2-1 | many | TRBV20-1 | NA | TGCAGTGCCCCAAAGGGGGGTCCCTACAATGAGCAGTTCTTC | CSAPKGGPYNEQFF
TRBJ2-2 | many | TRBV11-2 | NA | TGTGCCAGCAGCAAGAACACCGGGGAGCTGTTTTTT | CASSKNTGELFF
TRBJ2-5 | many | TRBV20-1 | NA | TGCAGTGCTAGAGATACCAGGGACGAGACCCAGTACTTC | CSARDTRDETQYF
TRBJ2-5 | many | TRBV6-2/TRBV6-3 | TRBD2 | TGTGCCAGCAGTTACTCCTTTGGACTAGCGGGGAGGAATCAAGAGACCCAGTACTTC | CASSYSFGLAGRNQETQYF
TRBJ1-5 | many | TRBV7-9 | NA | TGTGCCAGCAGCGAAGGGACCCAGCCCCAGCATTTT | CASSEGTQPQHF
TRBJ2-3 | many | TRBV27 | NA | TGTGCCAGCCCCCCAGCGGGTACGCAGTATTTT | CASPPAGTQYF
TRBJ2-7 | many | TRBV6-5 | TRBD1 | TGTGCCAGCAATCCGGGACAGGGGGTCTACGAGCAGTACTTC | CASNPGQGVYEQYF
TRBJ2-2 | many | TRBV20-1 | TRBD1 | TGCAGTGCAGAGGGACAGGGTTTCACCGGGGAGCTGTTTTTT | CSAEGQGFTGELFF
TRBJ1-5 | medium-sized | TRBV20-1 | NA | TGCAGTGCTAGCGAGGATCCCGGGCAGCCCCAGCATTTT | CSASEDPGQPQHF
TRBJ1-2 | many | TRBV20-1 | TRBD1 | TGCAGTGCTAGAGATCCCCCCCGGACAGGGTCCTATGGCTACACCTTC | CSARDPPRTGSYGYTF
TRBJ2-2 | many | TRBV5-1 | TRBD1 | TGCGCCAGCAGCCAAACGGGACAGGGTATCGGGGAGCTGTTTTTT | CASSQTGQGIGELFF
TRBJ2-2 | many | TRBV5-5 | TRBD2 | TGTGCCAGCAGCCTGGGACTAGCGGGAGGGCCGGTCGGGGAGCTGTTTTTT | CASSLGLAGGPVGELFF